The 10 T cell receptor beta chains given below trace back to one sample, sequenced in a study of shared clonotypes between healthy human individuals. The protocol was immunoSEQ multiplex PCR, while the TCRdb copy is restricted to in-frame clones and leaves out a portion. The sample consists of roughly 2.2 million clones, around 93% of them appearing once. Sequencing was done on a sample of naive CD4+ T cells from PBMCs. This sample's subset: CD45RA+ positively selected. The receptors shown here come from a man between 18 and 29 years old in good health. Some clones in this sample may be carry-over from other donors' samples.

The table lists this clone with a few counts. This sequence joins TRBV7-2 and TRBJ2-1; maybe TRBD2 (5 bases). V was trimmed by 5 bases and J by 0 bases, leaving 14 bases between them. Germline V lookup: CDR1 SGHTA, CDR2 FQGNSA. The CDR3 length is 16 residues. Written as DNA, the CDR3 is TGTGCCAGCAGCCCGGTGGGTGGGAGCTCCTACAATGAGCAGTTCTTC. Translation gives CASSPVGGSSYNEQFF.

V gene TRBV25-1 combines with J gene TRBJ2-5, with D uncertain. The germline V and J ends were trimmed by 3 bases and 3 bases, with 14 bases remaining between them. CDR1 is MGHDK, CDR2 SYGVNS, per germline. The CDR3 is 15 amino acids. This chain's CDR3 is CASSDPRDVEETQYF. The CDR3 DNA reads TGTGCCAGCAGTGACCCCAGAGATGTGGAAGAGACCCAGTACTTC.

The gene calls are TRBV7-2 and TRBJ2-1; 7 nucleotides match TRBD2. V shed 5 bases and J 8 bases; nucleotides not matched to a gene: 9. Germline V lookup: CDR1 SGHTA, CDR2 FQGNSA. The CDR3 has 14 residues. The CDR3 spells CASSRAPSGDEQFF. The CDR3 region has the DNA TGTGCCAGCAGCCGGGCCCCCAGCGGGGATGAGCAGTTCTTC.

This clone has more than one count but fewer than ten. V gene TRBV18 combines with J gene TRBJ1-5, with D perhaps TRBD1 (5 bases). Germline CDR1 is KGHSH and CDR2 is LQKENI. Deletions cut 1 base from V and 4 bases from J, with 8 bases between. CDR3 length: 14 amino acids. The CDR3 DNA is TGTGCCAGCTCACCACTCGACAGAAATCAGCCCCAGCATTTT. It specifies CASSPLDRNQPQHF.

V gene TRBV19 combines with J gene TRBJ2-7; TRBD1 matches 10 bases. J lost 1 base, V lost 7 bases, and 7 bases had no gene match. The length of the CDR3 is 15 residues. Germline loops: CDR1 LNHDA, CDR2 SQIVND (reference sequence). This CDR3 is CASTTKGQGSYEQYF. The CDR3, as DNA: TGTGCCAGTACCACGAAGGGACAGGGGTCCTACGAGCAGTACTTC.

CDR3 sequence (DNA): TGTGCCAGCTCACCCTGGGACAGGGGGCTAGGGGAGCAGTACTTC. Amino acid sequence: CASSPWDRGLGEQYF. V gene TRBV18 combines with J gene TRBJ2-7; 12 nucleotides match TRBD1. The V segment lost 3 bases and the J segment 7 bases; nucleotides outside the gene matches: 7. CDR1 and CDR2 (germline): KGHSH, LQKENI. The CDR3 covers 15 residues.

The chain is built from TRBV5-4 and TRBJ2-7; 8 bases line up with TRBD1. CDR1 and CDR2 (germline): SGHNT, YYREEE (reference sequence). The CDR3 is made up of 14 amino acids. Unmatched junction bases numbered 7, after V lost 4 bases and J lost 4 bases. CDR3 in amino acids: CASSTGTGRYEQYF. CDR3 in DNA: TGTGCCAGCAGCACCGGGACAGGTCGGTACGAGCAGTACTTC.

This clone was recorded once. The CDR3 nucleotides are TGTGCCAGCAGTTTAGGTCATGAAGAGACCCAGTACTTC. Amino acids: CASSLGHEETQYF. This chain uses TRBV28 with TRBJ2-5, with D uncertain. CDR3 length: 13 residues. Germline values: CDR1 MDHEN, CDR2 SYDVKM. Trimming left V 2 bases short and J 3 bases short, with 7 bases between. The full variable domain, its missing parts supplied by reference TRBV28 and TRBJ2-5, is DVKVTQSSRYLVKRTGEKVFLECVQDMDHENMFWYRQDPGLGLRLIYFSYDVKMKEKGDIPEGYSVSREKKERFSLILESASTNQTSMYLCASSLGHEETQYFGPGTRLLVL.

The chain is built from TRBV5-1 and TRBJ2-5, with TRBD2 matching over 7 bases. V shed 4 bases and J 4 bases; nucleotides not matched to a gene: 4. Germline lookup yields CDR1 SGHRS and CDR2 YFSETQ. The CDR3 totals 13 residues. The chain's CDR3 is CASSLGTTETQYF. The CDR3 DNA is TGCGCCAGCAGCCTCGGGACTACAGAGACCCAGTACTTC.

This chain connects TRBV7-8 to TRBJ2-2, with 7 bases that match TRBD1. V dropped 5 bases and J dropped 3; count of bases not matched to a gene: 6. CDR1 is SGHVS, CDR2 FQNEAQ, per germline. The CDR3 contains 15 residues. The CDR3: CASSPRQGDTGELFF. CDR3 bases: TGTGCCAGCAGCCCCCGTCAGGGGGACACCGGGGAGCTGTTTTTT.